These T cell receptor beta chains were read from a single sample in a study of blood T cell repertoires in COVID-19. Measured with immunoSEQ multiplex PCR; TCRdb has only the in-frame clones, and not every one. The table includes around 100,000 clones, more than 75% detected once. The sample consisted of peripheral blood. The source is a human donor in a cohort sampled during active COVID-19. Each CDR3 is given with its conserved first and last residue.

V,J,CDR3
TRBV18,TRBJ1-1,CASSPDRWNTEAFF
TRBV19,TRBJ2-1,CASTMGSGGFYNEQFF
TRBV10-3,TRBJ1-6,CAIRGDSQNSPLHF
TRBV19,TRBJ2-1,CASAITGTGFSPGSYNEQFF
TRBV10-3,TRBJ2-1,CAIRTSGGRDEQFF
TRBV7-2,TRBJ1-2,CASSAAALNYGYTF
TRBV19,TRBJ1-1,CASIGDRATEAFF
TRBV12-3/TRBV12-4,TRBJ1-1,CASSLGLLRAFF
TRBV7-3,TRBJ1-1,CASSLRGRGGTEAFF
TRBV19,TRBJ1-1,CASRPGTGVKNTEAFF
TRBV5-6,TRBJ2-1,CASRLSGGLYNEQFF
TRBV7-9,TRBJ1-3,CASSQTTGQTGNTIYF
TRBV3-1/TRBV3-2,TRBJ2-3,CASSQGAGPLADTQYF
TRBV5-1,TRBJ1-1,CASSFAQGTEAFF
TRBV19,TRBJ2-2,CASSIDRGGGGELFF
TRBV5-6,TRBJ1-5,CASSLVASGNQPQHF
TRBV19,TRBJ1-6,CASSRGTGRNSPLHF
TRBV6-5,TRBJ1-5,CASSTQGASQPQHF
TRBV6-5,TRBJ1-6,CASRGTGMVRAPLHF
TRBV2,TRBJ2-7,CASSFQSGAYEQYF
TRBV4-3,TRBJ2-3,CASSQAAGGSTDTQYF
TRBV11-3,TRBJ1-3,CASSQASILYF
TRBV12-3/TRBV12-4,TRBJ1-1,CASSLADGKAFF
TRBV12-5,TRBJ2-2,CASGLGGTRTGELFF
TRBV18,TRBJ2-2,CASSPETGVSTGELFF
TRBV19,TRBJ1-2,CASSIEDKLYGYTF
TRBV7-2,TRBJ2-5,CASSFSGGAWGGTQYF
TRBV2,TRBJ1-1,CASSELGGTEAFF
TRBV10-1,TRBJ2-1,CASSESLLAGEQFF
TRBV7-7,TRBJ1-1,CASSLALDSEAFF
TRBV6-2/TRBV6-3,TRBJ1-6,CASSARVSNSPLHF
TRBV19,TRBJ1-6,CASGGPLHF
TRBV3-1/TRBV3-2,TRBJ1-2,CASSPWQGTRSGYTF
TRBV4-1,TRBJ1-2,CASSAETGVYHGYTF
TRBV10-3,TRBJ1-5,CAIRAGGDSNQPQHF
TRBV29-1,TRBJ2-3,CSVERGWGTDTQYF
TRBV27,TRBJ1-6,CATQGSSYNSPLHF
TRBV14,TRBJ2-5,CASSPGETQYF
TRBV15,TRBJ2-2,CATSPRIGGFNTGELFF
TRBV5-6,TRBJ1-3,CASNSKDTPGNTIYF
TRBV5-1,TRBJ2-2,CASRQGANTGELFF
TRBV7-2,TRBJ2-1,CASSLGPTGPTYNEQFF
TRBV2,TRBJ1-5,CASSERSGGNQPQHF
TRBV10-3,TRBJ2-7,CAISGLDTGRLAEQYF
TRBV6-5,TRBJ2-7,CASSRPSQGFYEQYF
TRBV5-5,TRBJ2-3,CASSVITDTQYF
TRBV10-1,TRBJ2-1,CASSQGFVANEQFF
TRBV12-3/TRBV12-4,TRBJ1-1,CASSLLQGTEAFF
TRBV5-6,TRBJ2-1,CASSVTGGDGYNEQFF
TRBV5-1,TRBJ1-1,CASSLAAGVAEAFF
TRBV7-2,TRBJ2-5,CASSLQGTSQETQYF
TRBV7-2,TRBJ1-2,CASSYQTGGAGYTF
TRBV12-3/TRBV12-4,TRBJ1-1,CASSRTGRTEAFF
TRBV5-1,TRBJ1-1,CASSLGVRGQTEAFF
TRBV19,TRBJ2-7,CASSREGALYEQYF